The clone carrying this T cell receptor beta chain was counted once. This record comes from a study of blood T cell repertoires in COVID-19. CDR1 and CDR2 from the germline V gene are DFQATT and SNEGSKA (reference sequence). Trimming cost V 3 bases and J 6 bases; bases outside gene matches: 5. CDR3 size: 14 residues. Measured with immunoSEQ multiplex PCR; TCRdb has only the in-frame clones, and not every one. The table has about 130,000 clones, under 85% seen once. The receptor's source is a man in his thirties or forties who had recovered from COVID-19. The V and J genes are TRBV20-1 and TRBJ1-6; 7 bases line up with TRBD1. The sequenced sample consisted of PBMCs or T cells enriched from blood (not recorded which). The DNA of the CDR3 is TGCAGTGCTAGTAGGGGACAGAGTAATTCACCCCTCCACTTT. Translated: CSASRGQSNSPLHF.